Each of the 20 T cell receptor beta chains below was sequenced from the same sample in a study of blood T cell repertoires in COVID-19. Only in-frame clones appear in the TCRdb table, and some are missing; sequencing was by immunoSEQ multiplex PCR. The table lists some 300,000 clones, 89% of them singletons, with 1.8% in the top ten. The sample comprised peripheral blood. The receptors were gathered from a young woman with COVID-19, enrolled during active disease.

The chain couples TRBV2 to TRBJ1-3; D is perhaps TRBD1 (6 bases). The germline gives CDR1 SNHLY, CDR2 FYNNEI. This CDR3 is 15 amino acids long. V shed 4 bases and J shed 3 bases, with 13 bases lying between them. The CDR3 sequence is CASSGPGHSGNTIYF. Written as DNA, the CDR3 is TGTGCCAGCAGTGGGCCGGGACATAGTGGAAACACCATATATTTT.

The rearrangement uses TRBV7-9 and TRBJ1-6; 10 nucleotides agree with TRBD1. The V gene end was trimmed by 1 base and the J gene end by 13 bases; junction bases not matched to a gene: 4. The CDR3 length is 14 residues. Germline values: CDR1 SEHNR, CDR2 FQNEAQ (reference sequence). CDR3 DNA: TGTGCCAGCAGCTTAGAGGGGACAGGGGCGCCCCTCCACTTT. Protein product: CASSLEGTGAPLHF.

The chain has TRBV27 and TRBJ1-6; D is undetermined. Looked up from germline, CDR1 is MNHEY and CDR2 is SMNVEV (reference sequence). The CDR3 is 16 residues long. Trimming left V 2 bases short and J 0 bases short, with 8 bases between. The CDR3 coding sequence is TGTGCCAGCAGTTTAGGGCCGAGCTCCTATAATTCACCCCTCCACTTT. Its protein product is CASSLGPSSYNSPLHF.

The J gene is TRBJ2-1, the V gene TRBV2; perhaps TRBD2 as D (5 bases). The V gene lost 1 base and the J gene lost 8 bases, with 15 bases spanning the gap. Germline V gives CDR1 SNHLY, CDR2 FYNNEI. The CDR3 is 15 amino acids. The CDR3 sequence is CASSEGGGWRDEQFF. The CDR3 nucleotides are TGTGCCAGCAGTGAAGGAGGAGGATGGAGAGATGAGCAGTTCTTC.

This clone was counted only a few times. The chain carries TRBV24-1 and TRBJ1-6, with 7 bases identical to TRBD1. The CDR3 is made up of 14 amino acids. The V gene end was trimmed by 7 bases and the J gene end by 9 bases; junction bases not matched to a gene: 8. Looked up from germline, CDR1 is KGHDR and CDR2 is SFDVKD. CDR3 residues: CATSGGQDGSPLHF. CDR3 in DNA: TGTGCCACCAGCGGCGGACAGGACGGTTCACCCCTCCACTTT.

The chain employs TRBV19 and TRBJ1-6; 7 bases are a match to TRBD1. CDR1 is LNHDA, CDR2 SQIVND, per germline (reference sequence). The V and J ends lost 11 bases and 2 bases, in that order; junction bases with no gene match: 6. CDR3 length: 14 residues. The CDR3 protein is CASSRGAYNSPLHF. The CDR3 nucleotides read TGTGCCTCCTCCAGGGGGGCCTATAATTCACCCCTCCACTTT.

The chain couples TRBV12-5 to TRBJ2-1; TRBD2 agrees at 10 bases. This CDR3 spans 16 amino acids. V shed 1 base and J 3 bases; nucleotides not matched to a gene: 3. Germline V gene lookup returns CDR1 LGHNT and CDR2 FRNRAP. The CDR3: CASGLGSGGYYNEQFF. In nucleotides, the CDR3 is TGTGCTAGTGGTTTGGGTAGCGGGGGGTACTACAATGAGCAGTTCTTC.

The chain is built from TRBV9 and TRBJ2-1; TRBD1 aligns across 8 bases. The J segment lost 0 bases and the V segment lost 3 bases, leaving 5 bases of the junction unmatched. This CDR3 contains 16 residues. Germline V CDR1 and CDR2: SGDLS, YYNGEE. CDR3 sequence (DNA): TGTGCCAGCAGCGGTTCAGGGGGCGCCTCCTACAATGAGCAGTTCTTC. This translates into CASSGSGGASYNEQFF.

The rearrangement uses TRBV24-1 and TRBJ2-3; 11 nucleotides align to TRBD2. CDR1 and CDR2 (germline): KGHDR, SFDVKD. V shed 4 bases, J shed 0 bases, and the junction held 5 bases outside the gene matches. This CDR3 contains 17 residues. In nucleotides, the CDR3 is TGTGCCACCAGTGACCCGGGACTAGCGGTTAGCACAGATACGCAGTATTTT. Protein: CATSDPGLAVSTDTQYF.

This clone was picked up a small number of times. The V call is TRBV10-3, the J call TRBJ2-1; D is possibly TRBD1 (6 bases). Trimming left V 2 bases short and J 3 bases short, with 14 bases between. The germline V gene encodes CDR1 ENHRY and CDR2 SYGVKD. CDR3 length: 16 amino acids. The CDR3: CAISETADRLYNEQFF. As DNA, the CDR3 is TGTGCCATCAGTGAGACGGCCGACAGGCTCTACAATGAGCAGTTCTTC.

The sample holds a few counts of this clone. The V call is TRBV28, the J call TRBJ1-5, with D possibly TRBD1 on 5 matching bases. The CDR3 extends over 14 amino acids. V was trimmed by 6 bases and J by 2 bases, leaving 11 bases between them. CDR1 and CDR2 (germline): MDHEN, SYDVKM. CDR3 loop: CASRPAGGNQPQHF. The CDR3, as DNA: TGTGCCAGCAGACCGGCGGGGGGCAATCAGCCCCAGCATTTT.

The V gene is TRBV10-2, the J gene TRBJ2-7; 7 nucleotides line up with TRBD1. Germline CDR1 is WSHSY and CDR2 is SAAADI. Trimming at V came to 4 bases and at J to 2 bases, leaving 2 bases not matched to a gene. CDR3 length: 13 amino acids. DNA of the CDR3: TGCGCCAGCAGTGTGCAGGGGGCCTACGAGCAGTACTTC. This codes for CASSVQGAYEQYF.

V and J are TRBV27 and TRBJ2-3; 10 positions agree with TRBD1. CDR3 length equals 15 residues. Trimming cost V 4 bases and J 2 bases; bases outside gene matches: 3. CDR1 MNHEY and CDR2 SMNVEV come from the germline V gene (reference sequence). The CDR3 DNA reads TGTGCCAGCAGTTGGACAGGGGGATACACAGATACGCAGTATTTT. It specifies CASSWTGGYTDTQYF.

The V and J genes are TRBV28 and TRBJ1-6; 8 bases align to TRBD1. Germline trimming cut 6 bases from V and 7 bases from J; bases unmatched to any gene: 8. CDR1 and CDR2 (germline): MDHEN, SYDVKM. The CDR3 has 15 amino acids. The CDR3 sequence is CASSGRQGKNSPLHF. CDR3 nucleotide sequence: TGTGCCAGCAGCGGAAGACAGGGGAAAAATTCACCCCTCCACTTT. Using reference TRBV28 and TRBJ1-6 for the parts outside the CDR3, the full variable domain is DVKVTQSSRYLVKRTGEKVFLECVQDMDHENMFWYRQDPGLGLRLIYFSYDVKMKEKGDIPEGYSVSREKKERFSLILESASTNQTSMYLCASSGRQGKNSPLHFGNGTRLTVT.

This rearrangement joins TRBV29-1 to TRBJ1-1; D not certain. This CDR3 region has 11 residues. V lost 7 bases and J lost 1, with 7 bases in between. Germline lookup yields CDR1 SQVTM and CDR2 ANQGSEA. In nucleotides, the CDR3 is TGCAGCGCAATCGGGAACACTGAAGCTTTCTTT. Protein: CSAIGNTEAFF.

This clone was counted a single time. The CDR3 protein is CASSYTASGEQYV. CDR3 nucleotides: TGTGCCAGCAGTTACACGGCGTCAGGCGAGCAGTACGTC. This rearrangement joins TRBV6-6 to TRBJ2-7; no definite D call. CDR3 length equals 13 residues. V was shortened by 2 bases and J by 6 bases, with 11 bases between the two germline ends. Looked up from germline, CDR1 is MNHNY and CDR2 is SVGAGI (reference sequence).

The chain links TRBV4-1 to TRBJ2-7, with D unclear. Germline CDR1 reads MGHRA; CDR2 reads YSYEKL. The CDR3 covers 14 residues. Trimming stripped 0 bases from V and 4 bases from J, with 10 bases between. As DNA, the CDR3 is TGCGCCAGCAGCCAAGAACATGGGCTTTACGAGCAGTACTTC. It translates to CASSQEHGLYEQYF.

The J gene is TRBJ2-3, the V gene TRBV13, with TRBD1 identical over 7 bases. The CDR3 spans 16 residues. V gave up 5 bases and J gave up 1 base; unmatched junction bases: 9. Germline-derived CDR1 and CDR2 are PRHDT and FYEKMQ (reference sequence). In DNA, the CDR3 is TGTGCCAGCAGCGTTCAGTTAGGGGGCGGCACAGATACGCAGTATTTT. Translation: CASSVQLGGGTDTQYF.

This clone was detected a few times. The chain uses TRBV9 and TRBJ2-3, with 8 bases fitting TRBD2. The CDR3 is 15 residues long. Germline CDR1 and CDR2: SGDLS and YYNGEE. J gave up 2 bases and V 3 bases, and 5 bases lay outside the gene matches. This CDR3 is CASSELAEITDTQYF. The CDR3 nucleotides are TGTGCCAGCAGCGAACTAGCGGAGATCACAGATACGCAGTATTTT.

The chain recombines TRBV5-1 with TRBJ1-1; possibly TRBD1 for D (6 bases). V was cut by 4 bases and J by 1 base, with 14 bases left in between. The CDR3 has 15 amino acids. CDR1 and CDR2 from the germline V gene are SGHRS and YFSETQ. The CDR3 DNA follows: TGCGCCAGCAGCCGGGAGGGGGGAAAGAACACTGAAGCTTTCTTT. It codes for CASSREGGKNTEAFF.